The T cell receptor beta chain described here comes from a study of T cells after yellow fever vaccination. Study summary: SMART-Seq v4 Ultra Low Input prepared libraries from low-cell fractions.

TCRdb reprocessed the 5' RACE reads via MiXCR and lists one record per CDR3 protein. The sample shows under 150,000 distinct CDR3 sequences, about 7.7% of them seen only once. Findings and limits, study-wide: Reappearance after the booster was observed for most primary-vaccination clones (roughly 95% CD4, about 86% CD8).

Between the trimmed V and J ends, which lost 2 bases and 2 bases, there was a span of 6 bases. Germline assignment: CDR1 ENHRY and CDR2 SYGVKD. This CDR3 has 13 residues. The table lists this clonotype with many counts. Its antigen is still unknown. The sample here was CD4+ T cells sorted from PBMCs, taken 5 days after the yellow fever booster vaccination. This chain joins TRBV10-3 and TRBJ2-5; D perhaps matches TRBD1 (6 bases). The TCR sequence derives from a man aged 30-40 years who received the YFV17D yellow fever vaccine. In DNA form, the CDR3 reads TGTGCCATCAGTGAGGGGACACAAGAGACCCAGTACTTC. This codes for CAISEGTQETQYF.